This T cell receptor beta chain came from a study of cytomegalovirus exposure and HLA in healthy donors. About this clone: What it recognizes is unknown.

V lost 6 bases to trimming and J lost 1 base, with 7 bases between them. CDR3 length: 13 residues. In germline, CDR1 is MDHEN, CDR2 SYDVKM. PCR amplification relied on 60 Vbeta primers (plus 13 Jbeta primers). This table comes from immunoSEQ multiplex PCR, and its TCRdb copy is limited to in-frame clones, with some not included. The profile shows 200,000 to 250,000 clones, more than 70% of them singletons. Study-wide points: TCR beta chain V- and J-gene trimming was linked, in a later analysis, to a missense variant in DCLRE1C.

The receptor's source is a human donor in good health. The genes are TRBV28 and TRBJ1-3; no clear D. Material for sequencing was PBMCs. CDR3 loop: CASSPVSGNTIYF. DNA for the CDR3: TGTGCCAGCAGCCCCGTTTCTGGAAACACCATATATTTT.